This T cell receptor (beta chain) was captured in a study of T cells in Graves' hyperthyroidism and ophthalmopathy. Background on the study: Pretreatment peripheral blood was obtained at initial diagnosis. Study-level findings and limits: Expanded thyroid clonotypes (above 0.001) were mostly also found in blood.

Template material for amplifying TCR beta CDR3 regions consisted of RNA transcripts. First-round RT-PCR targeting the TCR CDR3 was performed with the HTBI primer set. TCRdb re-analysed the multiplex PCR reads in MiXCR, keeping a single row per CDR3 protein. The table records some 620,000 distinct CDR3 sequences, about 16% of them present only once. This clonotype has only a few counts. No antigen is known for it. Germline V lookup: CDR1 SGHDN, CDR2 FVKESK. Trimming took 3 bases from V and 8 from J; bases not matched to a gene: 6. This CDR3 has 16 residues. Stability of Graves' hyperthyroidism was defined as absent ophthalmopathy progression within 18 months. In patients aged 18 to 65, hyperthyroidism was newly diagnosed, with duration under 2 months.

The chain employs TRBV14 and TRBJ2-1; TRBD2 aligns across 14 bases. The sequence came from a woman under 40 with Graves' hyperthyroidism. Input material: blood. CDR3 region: CASSHPTSGRGDEQFF. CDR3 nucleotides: TGTGCCAGCAGCCACCCGACTAGCGGGAGGGGCGATGAGCAGTTCTTC.